This is a list of T cell receptor beta chains from one sample in a study of shared clonotypes between healthy human individuals. The protocol was immunoSEQ multiplex PCR, while the TCRdb copy is restricted to in-frame clones and leaves out a portion. The sample contains about 650,000 clones, roughly 95% of which appear only once. Sequencing used naive CD8+ T cells sorted from blood. The source is a young woman in good health. CDR3s include the opening cysteine and the closing phenylalanine or tryptophan. A D gene is named only where the DNA matches it firmly. Not all rows give a size; the values are once, few, many and, for expanded clones, a class.

j_gene	abundance	d_gene	v_gene	CDR3nt	CDR3aa
TRBJ2-7	-	TRBD1	TRBV6-5	TGTGCCAGCAGTTACGGGACAGGGGGCACCTACGAGCAGTACTTC	CASSYGTGGTYEQYF
TRBJ2-1	once	-	TRBV27	TGTGCCAGCAGCCACAGAAGTAGCTCCTACAATGAGCAGTTCTTC	CASSHRSSSYNEQFF
TRBJ1-1	-	-	TRBV14	TGTGCCAGCAGCCAAGATCTATTTGACACTGAAGCTTTCTTT	CASSQDLFDTEAFF
TRBJ1-5	-	-	TRBV19	TGTGCCAGTAGTATAATAACAGGTCCGAATCAGCCCCAGCATTTT	CASSIITGPNQPQHF
TRBJ1-2	-	TRBD1	TRBV10-3	TGTGCCATCAGTGAGCCGTCGGACACCGGGACAGTATATGGCTACACCTTC	CAISEPSDTGTVYGYTF
TRBJ2-7	-	-	TRBV7-9	TGTGCCAGCAGCTTAGCTTTCGGACAACACATCGAGCAGTACTTC	CASSLAFGQHIEQYF
TRBJ1-1	-	-	TRBV10-3	TGTGCCATCAGTGAGTCGTCCCTACAGGGCCGGACTGAAGCTTTCTTT	CAISESSLQGRTEAFF
TRBJ2-7	-	-	TRBV21-1	TGTGCCAGCAGCCCCATAGAGCAGTACTTC	CASSPIEQYF
TRBJ2-3	-	TRBD2	TRBV15	TGTGCCACCAGCCACGTTTCGGGACTAGCGGGAGAAACAGATACGCAGTATTTT	CATSHVSGLAGETDTQYF
TRBJ1-2	-	-	TRBV13	TGTGCCAGCAGCTCAATACAGGGCAGCTATGGCTACACCTTC	CASSSIQGSYGYTF
TRBJ2-5	-	TRBD2	TRBV30	TGTGCCTGGAGTTATGGGACTAGCGGGAGGTACCAAGAGACCCAGTACTTC	CAWSYGTSGRYQETQYF
TRBJ2-1	-	-	TRBV11-3	TGTGCCAGCAGCGTCGGTGACAATGAGCAGTTCTTC	CASSVGDNEQFF
TRBJ2-7	-	TRBD2	TRBV7-3	TGTGCCAGCAGCTGGACTAGCGGGAACCACGAGCAGTACTTC	CASSWTSGNHEQYF
TRBJ2-1	-	-	TRBV2	TGTGCCAGCAAAGGGGTTCACCATGAGCAGTTCTTC	CASKGVHHEQFF
TRBJ2-1	-	-	TRBV11-2	TGTGCCAGCAGCTTAGCCAGGGGATCCAATGAGCAGTTCTTC	CASSLARGSNEQFF
TRBJ2-1	-	-	TRBV20-1	TGCAGTGCTAGACTGGTCAATGAGCAGTTCTTC	CSARLVNEQFF
TRBJ1-2	-	-	TRBV5-6	TGTGCCAGCAGCTTCGAGAACGGTTTCTATGGCTACACCTTC	CASSFENGFYGYTF
TRBJ2-7	-	TRBD1	TRBV27	TGTGCCAGCAGAGCCGGGACAGGTAACTACGAGCAGTACTTC	CASRAGTGNYEQYF
TRBJ2-1	-	-	TRBV4-1	TGCGCCAGCAGCCAAGGACGGGCCCCGGGAAATGAGCAGTTCTTC	CASSQGRAPGNEQFF
TRBJ1-1	-	TRBD1	TRBV6-6	TGTGCCAGCAGTGACAGGGGGTACGGTGAAGCTTTCTTT	CASSDRGYGEAFF
TRBJ1-1	-	-	TRBV28	TGTGCCAGCAGTTTGACGAACACTGAAGCTTTCTTT	CASSLTNTEAFF
TRBJ1-2	-	-	TRBV6-1	TGTGCCAGCAGTGAAGGGAAGGGGGATAGCTATGGCTACACCTTC	CASSEGKGDSYGYTF
TRBJ2-7	-	TRBD1	TRBV6-5	TGTGCCAGCAGCTTGACAGGGCCAGCTACCTACGAGCAGTACTTC	CASSLTGPATYEQYF
TRBJ2-7	-	TRBD1	TRBV10-1	TGCGCCAGCACAAGAACCATGACAGGGGCCGAGCAGTACTTC	CASTRTMTGAEQYF
TRBJ2-7	once	-	TRBV5-1	TGCGCCAGCACCCTAACAGGGTCTAGGCAGTACTTC	CASTLTGSRQYF
TRBJ2-7	-	TRBD1	TRBV6-5	TGTGCCAGCAGTTACTCGGAGGGACAGGTGGCCTACGAGCAGTACTTC	CASSYSEGQVAYEQYF
TRBJ1-2	-	-	TRBV29-1	TGCAGCGTTGAAGATAGATCACAGGCGAACTATGGCTACACCTTC	CSVEDRSQANYGYTF
TRBJ1-2	-	-	TRBV4-1	TGCGCCAGCAGCCAAGAAACGGTAACACTTGCCCCATCCTATGGCTACACCTTC	CASSQETVTLAPSYGYTF
TRBJ2-5	-	-	TRBV7-6	TGTGCCAGCAGCTTAGCCCTGGCACAGGGAGAGACCCAGTACTTC	CASSLALAQGETQYF
TRBJ2-5	-	TRBD1	TRBV7-9	TGTGCCAGCAGCTTAGCGACAGGGGGCTTCCAAGAGACCCAGTACTTC	CASSLATGGFQETQYF
TRBJ2-3	-	TRBD2	TRBV19	TGTGCCAGTAGTATAGACGGAGAACTAGCGTATACAGATACGCAGTATTTT	CASSIDGELAYTDTQYF
TRBJ2-7	few	-	TRBV2	TGTGCCAGCAGTGCGCCCCCGCCCTCCGACGAGCAGTACTTC	CASSAPPPSDEQYF
TRBJ1-5	-	-	TRBV27	TGTGCCAGCAGTTCCCTCCCCACAAGGGATCAGCCCCAGCATTTT	CASSSLPTRDQPQHF
TRBJ2-7	-	-	TRBV29-1	TGCAGCGTTGAGGTCGGGACGATGACCTACGAGCAGTACTTC	CSVEVGTMTYEQYF
TRBJ2-7	-	TRBD2	TRBV7-2	TGTGCCAGCAGCTTATCTCCGGGACTAGCTCCCTACGAGCAGTACTTC	CASSLSPGLAPYEQYF
TRBJ2-7	-	-	TRBV11-3	TGTGCCAGCAGCTCGAGCTCAGCCGAGGACTACGAGCAGTACTTC	CASSSSSAEDYEQYF
TRBJ2-2	-	TRBD2	TRBV9	TGTGCCAGCAGCGCGGGTCCGGCGGGAGGGATGAGCACCGGGGAGCTGTTTTTT	CASSAGPAGGMSTGELFF
TRBJ2-5	once	-	TRBV28	TGTGCCAGTTCCCCTACCCCGGGACGGCGAGAGACCCAGTACTTC	CASSPTPGRRETQYF
TRBJ2-6	-	-	TRBV28	TGTGCCAGCAGTTCGACCCAGATCAGCTCTGGGGCCAACGTCCTGACTTTC	CASSSTQISSGANVLTF
TRBJ1-5	-	-	TRBV6-5	TGTGCCAGCACCACAGGTTGGGGCAATCAGCCCCAGCATTTT	CASTTGWGNQPQHF
TRBJ2-7	-	-	TRBV30	TGTGCCTGGAGCGAGGGGGATCGCTCCTACGAGCAGTACTTC	CAWSEGDRSYEQYF
TRBJ2-1	-	-	TRBV13	TGTGCCAGCAGCCTTACGCCGAATGAGCAGTTCTTC	CASSLTPNEQFF
TRBJ2-7	once	-	TRBV10-1	TGCGCCAGCAGTGAAGGGACCCAGGGCGACTACGAGCAGTACTTC	CASSEGTQGDYEQYF
TRBJ2-3	once	-	TRBV9	TGTGCCAGCAGCGTAGCCTGGGGACAAATAACAGATACGCAGTATTTT	CASSVAWGQITDTQYF
TRBJ2-4	-	-	TRBV13	TGTGCCAGCAGCTTAGAAGCGGTAGCCAAAAACATTCAGTACTTC	CASSLEAVAKNIQYF
TRBJ2-3	-	TRBD1	TRBV27	TGTGCCAGCAGCAGGGGGGATACGCAGTATTTT	CASSRGDTQYF
TRBJ2-2	-	TRBD1	TRBV6-5	TGTGCCAGCAGGTACAGGGGGACCGGGGAGCTGTTTTTT	CASRYRGTGELFF
TRBJ2-1	-	TRBD2	TRBV9	TGTGCCAGCAGCGCCACGGGAGGTTATGGTGAGCAGTTCTTC	CASSATGGYGEQFF
TRBJ2-7	-	-	TRBV2	TGTGCCAGCAGTGACGGGCAGGGTTACGAGCAGTACTTC	CASSDGQGYEQYF
TRBJ1-1	-	-	TRBV9	TGTGCCAGCAGCGTAGGGGGGGTGAGGCACACTGAAGCTTTCTTT	CASSVGGVRHTEAFF
TRBJ2-3	-	TRBD2	TRBV5-6	TGTGCCAGCAGCCCCCGGGGAGCGGGGCACCACACAGATACGCAGTATTTT	CASSPRGAGHHTDTQYF
TRBJ2-2	-	-	TRBV5-1	TGCGCCAGCAGCTGGCTCTATTCGAGCACCGGGGAGCTGTTTTTT	CASSWLYSSTGELFF
TRBJ2-2	-	TRBD1	TRBV29-1	TGCAGCGTTGTGTGGACAGGGACCGGGGAGCTGTTTTTT	CSVVWTGTGELFF
TRBJ2-7	-	-	TRBV27	TGTGCCAGCAGTCCTCTCCTACAGGGATCTAGACTCAACGAGCAGTACTTC	CASSPLLQGSRLNEQYF
TRBJ2-1	-	TRBD2	TRBV27	TGTGCCAGCAGTCTACAACTAGCGGGAGGGTACAATGAGCAGTTCTTC	CASSLQLAGGYNEQFF
TRBJ2-1	-	-	TRBV5-1	TGCGCCAGCAGCTTGTTGGGCAATGAGCAGTTCTTC	CASSLLGNEQFF
TRBJ1-1	-	-	TRBV29-1	TGCAGCGTTGACCCGTATGCCCCGGGGCAGGACACTGAAGCTTTCTTT	CSVDPYAPGQDTEAFF